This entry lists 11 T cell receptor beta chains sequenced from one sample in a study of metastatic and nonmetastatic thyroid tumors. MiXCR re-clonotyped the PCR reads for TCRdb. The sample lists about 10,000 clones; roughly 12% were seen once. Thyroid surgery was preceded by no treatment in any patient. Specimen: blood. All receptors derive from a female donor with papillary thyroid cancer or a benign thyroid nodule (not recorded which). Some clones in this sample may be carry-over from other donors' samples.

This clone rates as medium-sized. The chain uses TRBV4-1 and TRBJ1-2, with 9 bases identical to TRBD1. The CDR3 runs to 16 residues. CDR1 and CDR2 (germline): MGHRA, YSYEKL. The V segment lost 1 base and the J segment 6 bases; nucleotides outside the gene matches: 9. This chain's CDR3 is CASSQGGTGWGNGYTF. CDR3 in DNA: TGCGCCAGCAGCCAAGGGGGGACAGGGTGGGGGAATGGCTACACCTTC.

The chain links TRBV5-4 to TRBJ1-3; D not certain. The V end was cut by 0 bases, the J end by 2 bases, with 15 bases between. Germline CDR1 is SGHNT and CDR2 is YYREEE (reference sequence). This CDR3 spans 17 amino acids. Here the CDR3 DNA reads TGTGCCAGCAGCTTGGGTTCAGGAAGCAACACTGGAAACACCATATATTTT. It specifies CASSLGSGSNTGNTIYF.

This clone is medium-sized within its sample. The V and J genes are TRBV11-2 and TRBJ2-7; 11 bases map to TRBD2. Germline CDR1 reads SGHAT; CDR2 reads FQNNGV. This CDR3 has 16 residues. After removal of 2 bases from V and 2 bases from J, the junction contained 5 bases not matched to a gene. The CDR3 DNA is TGTGCCAGCAGCTTAACTAGCGGGGGCCTAACCTACGAGCAGTACTTC. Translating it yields CASSLTSGGLTYEQYF.

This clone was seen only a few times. Here the CDR3 DNA reads TGTGCCAGCAGTGTAGATGTAGTTAGGTACACTGAAGCTTTCTTT. Its translation is CASSVDVVRYTEAFF. The chain carries TRBV2 and TRBJ1-1; D unresolved. This CDR3 is 15 amino acids long. Trimming removed 4 bases at V and 3 bases at J, with 15 bases between. Germline assignment: CDR1 SNHLY and CDR2 FYNNEI.

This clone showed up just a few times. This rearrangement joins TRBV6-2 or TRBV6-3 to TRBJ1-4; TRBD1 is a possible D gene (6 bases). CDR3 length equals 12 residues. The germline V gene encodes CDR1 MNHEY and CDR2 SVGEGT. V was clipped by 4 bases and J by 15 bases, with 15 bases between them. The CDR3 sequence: CASSSSGGIMFF. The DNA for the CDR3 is TGTGCCAGCAGTTCGTCCGGGGGCATCATGTTTTTT.

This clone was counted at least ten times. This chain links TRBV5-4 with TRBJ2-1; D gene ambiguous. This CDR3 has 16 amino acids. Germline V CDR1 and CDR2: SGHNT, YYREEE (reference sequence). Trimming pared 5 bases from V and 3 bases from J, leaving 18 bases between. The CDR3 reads CASSYWSFKRYNEQFF. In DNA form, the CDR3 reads TGTGCCAGCAGTTACTGGTCTTTTAAACGCTACAATGAGCAGTTCTTC.

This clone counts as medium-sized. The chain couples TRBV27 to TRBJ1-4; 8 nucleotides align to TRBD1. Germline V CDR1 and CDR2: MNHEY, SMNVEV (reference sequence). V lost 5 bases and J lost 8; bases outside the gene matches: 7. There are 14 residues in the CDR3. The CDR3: CASSIRGLGEKLFF. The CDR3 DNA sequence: TGTGCCAGCAGTATCAGGGGGCTAGGGGAAAAACTGTTTTTT. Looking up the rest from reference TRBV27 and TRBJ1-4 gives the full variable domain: EAQVTQNPRYLITVTGKKLTVTCSQNMNHEYMSWYRQDPGLGLRQIYYSMNVEVTDKGDVPEGYKVSRKEKRNFPLILESPSPNQTSLYFCASSIRGLGEKLFFGSGTQLSVL.

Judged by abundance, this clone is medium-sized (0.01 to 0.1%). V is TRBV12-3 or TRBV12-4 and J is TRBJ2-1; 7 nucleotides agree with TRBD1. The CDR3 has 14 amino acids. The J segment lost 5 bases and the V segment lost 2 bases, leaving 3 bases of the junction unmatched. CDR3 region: CASSLRGLHNEQFF. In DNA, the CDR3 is TGTGCCAGCAGTTTAAGGGGGCTCCACAATGAGCAGTTCTTC.

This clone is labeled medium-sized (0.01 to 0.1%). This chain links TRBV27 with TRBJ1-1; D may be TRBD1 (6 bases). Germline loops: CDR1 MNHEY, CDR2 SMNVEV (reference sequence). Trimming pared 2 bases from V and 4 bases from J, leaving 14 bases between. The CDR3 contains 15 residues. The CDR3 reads CASSLISGVGTEAFF. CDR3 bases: TGTGCCAGCAGTTTAATATCAGGGGTAGGCACTGAAGCTTTCTTT.

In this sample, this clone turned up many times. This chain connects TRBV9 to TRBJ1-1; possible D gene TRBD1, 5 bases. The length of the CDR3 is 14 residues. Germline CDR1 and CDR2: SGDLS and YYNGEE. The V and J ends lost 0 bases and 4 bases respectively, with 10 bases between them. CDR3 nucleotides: TGTGCCAGCAGCGTAGGGGGGAGCGGCACTGAAGCTTTCTTT. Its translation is CASSVGGSGTEAFF.

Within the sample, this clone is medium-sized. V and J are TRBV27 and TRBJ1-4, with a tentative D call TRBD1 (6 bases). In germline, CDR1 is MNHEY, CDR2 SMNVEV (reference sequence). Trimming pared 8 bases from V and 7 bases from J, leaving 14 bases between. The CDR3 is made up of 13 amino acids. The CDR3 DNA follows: TGTGCCAGCCGGGGGGGCAATGGTGAAAAACTGTTTTTT. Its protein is CASRGGNGEKLFF.